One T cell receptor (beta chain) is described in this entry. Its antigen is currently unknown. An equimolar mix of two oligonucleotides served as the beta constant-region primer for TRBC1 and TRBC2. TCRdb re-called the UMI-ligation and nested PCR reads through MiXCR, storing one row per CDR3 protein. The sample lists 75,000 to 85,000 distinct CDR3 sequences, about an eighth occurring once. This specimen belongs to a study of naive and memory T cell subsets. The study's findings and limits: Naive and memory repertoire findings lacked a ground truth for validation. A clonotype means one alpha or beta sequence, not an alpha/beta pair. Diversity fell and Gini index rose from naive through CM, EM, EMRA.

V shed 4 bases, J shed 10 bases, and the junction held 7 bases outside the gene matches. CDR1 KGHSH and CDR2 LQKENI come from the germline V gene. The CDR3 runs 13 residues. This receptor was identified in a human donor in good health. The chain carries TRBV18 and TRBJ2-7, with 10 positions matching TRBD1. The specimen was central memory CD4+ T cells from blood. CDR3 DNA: TGTGCCAGCTCACAGACCGGGACAGGGGACCAGTACTTC. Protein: CASSQTGTGDQYF.